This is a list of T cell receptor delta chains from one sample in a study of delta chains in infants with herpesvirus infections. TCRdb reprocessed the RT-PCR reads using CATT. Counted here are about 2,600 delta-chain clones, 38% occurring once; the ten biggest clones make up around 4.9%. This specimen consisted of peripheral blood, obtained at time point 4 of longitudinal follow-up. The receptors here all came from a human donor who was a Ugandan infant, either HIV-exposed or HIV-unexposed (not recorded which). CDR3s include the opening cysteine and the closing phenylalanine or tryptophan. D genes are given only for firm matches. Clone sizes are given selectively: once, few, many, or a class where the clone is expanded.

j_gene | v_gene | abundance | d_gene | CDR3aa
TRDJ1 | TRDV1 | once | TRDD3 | CALGELREASFTLGDTGTPDKLIF
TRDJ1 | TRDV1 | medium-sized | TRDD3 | CALGDQSLLTYYWGIRATDKLIF
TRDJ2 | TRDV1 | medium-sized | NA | CALGDTRLGGLPTAQLFF
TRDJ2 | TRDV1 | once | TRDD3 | CALGDDLGGTWGIPKAAQLFF
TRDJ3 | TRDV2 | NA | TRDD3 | CACDTLLGDTVSSWDTRQMFF
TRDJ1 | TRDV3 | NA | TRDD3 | CAFSGARGIPRYSTDKLIF
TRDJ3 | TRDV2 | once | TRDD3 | CACDTIHLGDTWDTRQMFF
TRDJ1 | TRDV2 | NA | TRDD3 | CACDSLLGDTLADKLIF
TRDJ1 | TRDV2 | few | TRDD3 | CACDTVKAPEILGDITDKLIF
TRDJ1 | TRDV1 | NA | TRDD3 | CALGGTYLPSTGGYSTDKLIF
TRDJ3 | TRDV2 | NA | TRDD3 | CACDPVVGDSWDTRQMFF
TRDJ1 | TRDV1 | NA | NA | CALGEQTGCTVYPDKLIF
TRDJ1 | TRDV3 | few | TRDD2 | CAFSSPVMASYGEQGGYKLIF
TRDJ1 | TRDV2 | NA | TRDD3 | CACDQPSHVLGDPGKLIF
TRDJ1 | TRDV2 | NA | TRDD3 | CACDLLGDTTADKLIF
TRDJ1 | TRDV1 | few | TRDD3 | CALGEREYPGDTYHKLIF
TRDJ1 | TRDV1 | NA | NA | CALGELDLAGILPLYHELIF
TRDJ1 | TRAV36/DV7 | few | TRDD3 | CAVAFMGDIYDKLIF
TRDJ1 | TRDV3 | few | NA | CAFKGSSLPGRFTDKLIF
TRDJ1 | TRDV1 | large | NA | CALGEPSSYPPDKLIF
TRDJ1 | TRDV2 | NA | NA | CACDIVGLRTDKLIF
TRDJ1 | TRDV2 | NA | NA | CACDPLLDRADKLIF
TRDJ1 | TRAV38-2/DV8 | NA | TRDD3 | CAYRSARVWGMQPPYTDKLIF
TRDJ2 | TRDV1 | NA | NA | CALGELVRGHPSSTAQLFF
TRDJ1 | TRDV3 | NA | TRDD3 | CAFVTFLSGDTSDKLIF
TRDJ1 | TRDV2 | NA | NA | CACDTVGGTDKLIF
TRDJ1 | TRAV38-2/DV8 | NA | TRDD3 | CAYRSRCRGYELDKLIF
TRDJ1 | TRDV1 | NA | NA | CALGETLPHPLRGDKLIF
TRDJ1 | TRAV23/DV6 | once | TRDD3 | CAVSHSVLGDTDKLIF
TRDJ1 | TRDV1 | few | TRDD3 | CALGEGARFAGDNYTDKLIF
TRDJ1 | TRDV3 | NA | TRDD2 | CAFSESSYEGIGYTDKLIF
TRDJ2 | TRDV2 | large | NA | CACDTVGGTAQLFF
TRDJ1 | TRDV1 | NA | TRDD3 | CALGEGFDWGISPKYTDKLIF
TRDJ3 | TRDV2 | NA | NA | CACDTLEPVGSSWDTRQMFF
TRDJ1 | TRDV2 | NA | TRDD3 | CACNTVGGIRPRPYTDKLIF
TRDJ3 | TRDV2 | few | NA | CACDTSWGDTWDTRQMFF
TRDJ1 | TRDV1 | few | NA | CALGELRYRGNLRRRGAYTDKLIF
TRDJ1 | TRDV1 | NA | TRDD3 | CALGVLLPDTSLVTGGYPTDKLIF
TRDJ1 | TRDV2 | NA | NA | CACDKVGLMYTDKLIF
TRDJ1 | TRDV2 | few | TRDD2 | CACDTLSSYPYTRGTDKLIF
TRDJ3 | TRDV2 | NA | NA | CACDTPTAWDTRQMFF
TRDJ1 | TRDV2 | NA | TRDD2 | CACDTGSFLGKGGDKLIF
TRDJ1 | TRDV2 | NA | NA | CACDNVLPDTRDTDKLIF
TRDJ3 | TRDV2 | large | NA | CACDTAGSSWDTRQMFF
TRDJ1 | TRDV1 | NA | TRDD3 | CALGERASLYWGIQRLIF